The 14 T cell receptor beta chains below all came from one sample that was sequenced in a study of control samples from healthy donors and cancer patients. Sequencing used immunoSEQ multiplex PCR; TCRdb keeps in-frame clones, though not all of them. This table holds approximately 50,000 clones, around 87% found once. The sequenced material came from PBMCs. These receptors were collected from a woman in her sixties or seventies with lung cancer.

The V and J genes are TRBV6-5 and TRBJ1-2; 8 bases match TRBD1. The CDR3 has 13 amino acids. V was pared by 5 bases and J by 8 bases, with 7 bases of the junction left unmatched. Germline-derived CDR1 and CDR2 are MNHEY and SVGAGI. The CDR3 sequence: CASSPPGGLGYTF. DNA for the CDR3: TGTGCCAGCAGTCCGCCAGGGGGCTTGGGCTACACCTTC.

The rearrangement uses TRBV20-1 and TRBJ2-2; 9 nucleotides match TRBD1. Germline lookup yields CDR1 DFQATT and CDR2 SNEGSKA (reference sequence). There are 15 residues in the CDR3. After removal of 3 bases from V and 5 bases from J, the junction contained 7 bases not matched to a gene. The CDR3, as DNA: TGCAGTGCTAGTAACCCACAGGGGGCGACCGGGGAGCTGTTTTTT. Its protein is CSASNPQGATGELFF.

The V gene is TRBV5-5, the J gene TRBJ1-2; possible D gene TRBD1, 5 bases. In germline, CDR1 is SGHKS, CDR2 YYEKEE (reference sequence). The CDR3 has 12 amino acids. Trimming stripped 6 bases from V and 8 bases from J, with 14 bases between. The CDR3 DNA sequence: TGTGCCAGCAATGGGGCGGGTACGGGCTACACCTTC. Its protein product is CASNGAGTGYTF.

The chain employs TRBV6-6 and TRBJ1-6; D call uncertain. Looked up from germline, CDR1 is MNHNY and CDR2 is SVGAGI (reference sequence). Trimming shortened V by 6 bases and J by 8 bases, and 14 bases separated the two germline ends. CDR3 length equals 14 residues. The CDR3 region is CASSLGSFDSPLHF. CDR3 in DNA: TGTGCCAGCAGCCTTGGATCTTTCGATTCACCCCTCCACTTT.

V is TRBV5-8 and J is TRBJ1-5; no reliable D call. The germline V gene has CDR1 SGHTS and CDR2 YDEGEE. The CDR3 spans 12 residues. The V end was cut by 2 bases, the J end by 5 bases, with 5 bases between. The CDR3 is CASSLTHQPQHF. The CDR3 DNA reads as TGTGCCAGCAGCTTAACGCATCAGCCCCAGCATTTT.

The V gene is TRBV9, the J gene TRBJ1-3; D unresolved. Germline loops: CDR1 SGDLS, CDR2 YYNGEE. CDR3 size: 15 residues. V was cut by 0 bases and J by 4 bases, with 11 bases left in between. The CDR3 DNA follows: TGTGCCAGCAGCGTAGGAGGGAAAGGGGGAAACACCATATATTTT. It is translated as CASSVGGKGGNTIYF. Supplemented by reference TRBV9 and TRBJ1-3, the full variable domain reads DSGVTQTPKHLITATGQRVTLRCSPRSGDLSVYWYQQSLDQGLQFLIQYYNGEERAKGNILERFSAQQFPDLHSELNLSSLELGDSALYFCASSVGGKGGNTIYFGEGSWLTVV.

V usage is TRBV4-1 and J usage is TRBJ1-1; no clear D gene. The germline V gene has CDR1 MGHRA and CDR2 YSYEKL. V gave up 0 bases and J gave up 2 bases, with 4 bases separating them. The CDR3 length is 13 residues. CDR3 bases: TGCGCCAGCAGCCAAGATCTAAACACTGAAGCTTTCTTT. It is translated as CASSQDLNTEAFF.

In this sample, this clone turned up once. The chain uses TRBV23-1 and TRBJ1-4, with 9 bases identical to TRBD1. TRBV23-1 falls under the ORF class, with uncertain function. The CDR3 covers 17 residues. With V trimmed by 4 bases and J by 10 bases, 16 bases remained unmatched. Here the CDR3 DNA reads TGCGCCAGCAGTCCCCCCGGTCGGGGACAGGGAAGCGTAAAACTGTTTTTT. Translating gives CASSPPGRGQGSVKLFF.

In regard to this clone: Relative to the germline gene, one junction end is altered; a read error may explain this. The J gene is TRBJ2-2, the V gene TRBV7-3, with D possibly matching TRBD2 (6 bases). The length of the CDR3 is 12 residues. Germline lookup yields CDR1 SGHTA and CDR2 FQGTGA. The DNA for the CDR3 is TGTGCCAGCAGCTCCGACACCGGGGGGCTGTTTTTT. Its translation is CASSSDTGGLFF.

The chain employs TRBV7-6 and TRBJ2-1, with D possibly matching TRBD1 (5 bases). Trimming cost V 1 base and J 7 bases, with 14 bases left between them. Germline V lookup: CDR1 SGHVS, CDR2 FNYEAQ. CDR3 length equals 15 residues. This CDR3 reads CASSLGSRAGNEQFF. The CDR3 DNA follows: TGTGCCAGCAGCTTAGGTAGCAGGGCCGGGAATGAGCAGTTCTTC.

J is TRBJ1-3 and V is TRBV5-1; tentatively, D is TRBD1 (6 bases). V was shortened by 0 bases and J by 1 base, with 11 bases between the two germline ends. The CDR3 is 16 residues long. Looked up from germline, CDR1 is SGHRS and CDR2 is YFSETQ. The CDR3 here is CASSLVGGASGNTIYF. The CDR3 DNA follows: TGCGCCAGCAGCTTGGTGGGGGGCGCATCTGGAAACACCATATATTTT.

This chain uses TRBV27 with TRBJ1-5; weak D call: TRBD1 (5 bases). The V gene lost 2 bases and the J gene lost 6 bases, with 11 bases spanning the gap. Germline V gene sequence: CDR1 MNHEY, CDR2 SMNVEV (reference sequence). The CDR3 totals 14 residues. This CDR3 reads CASSLRIGTQPQHF. The DNA for the CDR3 is TGTGCCAGCAGTTTACGTATAGGGACTCAGCCCCAGCATTTT.

This clone was found a few times. The chain has TRBV5-1 and TRBJ2-5, with TRBD1 identical over 9 bases. Trimming removed 4 bases from V and 5 bases from J; junction bases left unmatched: 6. Germline CDR1 reads SGHRS; CDR2 reads YFSETQ. This CDR3 spans 14 amino acids. The chain's CDR3 is CASSLQGAAETQYF. The DNA for the CDR3 is TGCGCCAGCAGCCTACAGGGGGCGGCTGAGACCCAGTACTTC.

This clone has only a few counts. The chain uses TRBV10-3 and TRBJ1-2; no firm D call. V was shortened by 0 bases and J by 3 bases, with 5 bases between the two germline ends. This CDR3 has 13 amino acids. CDR1 is ENHRY, CDR2 SYGVKD, per germline. The CDR3 sequence is CAISESRDYGYTF. The CDR3 nucleotides are TGTGCCATCAGTGAGTCGAGAGACTATGGCTACACCTTC.